This T cell receptor beta chain was retrieved from a study of blood T cell repertoires in COVID-19. Study background: In each case, the material was cDNA or gDNA derived from T cells, B-cell-depleted T cells, or PBMCs.

V lost 3 bases and J lost 2, with 12 bases in between. The germline V gene encodes CDR1 LGHDT and CDR2 YNNKEL (reference sequence). This CDR3 contains 15 residues. Here immunoSEQ multiplex PCR was the method, and the copy in TCRdb shows in-frame clones only, minus some. The repertoire holds about 200,000 clones, about 85% seen once, with approximately 5% in the top ten. This TCR came from a woman at least 80 years old with acute or convalescent COVID-19. Sequencing was done on a sample of peripheral blood. The V and J genes are TRBV3-1 (or the pseudogene TRBV3-2) and TRBJ2-3; D not certain. For the CDR3, the DNA is TGTGCCAGCAGCCATGGCCGGGTCCCCACAGATACGCAGTATTTT. Its protein is CASSHGRVPTDTQYF.